The clone carrying this T cell receptor beta chain appeared a few times. This entry belongs to a study of OX40 agonist ivuxolimab in advanced cancers. Blood sampling took place at baseline, cycle 4 day 1, and cycle 7 day 1. The repertoire was sequenced with immunoSEQ multiplex PCR; TCRdb's copy has only in-frame clones and lacks some. The repertoire holds approximately 3,300 clones, with roughly 90% as singletons. Deletions cut 6 bases from V and 5 bases from J, with 16 bases between. Germline-derived CDR1 and CDR2 are GTSNPN and SVGIG (reference sequence). CDR3 size: 13 residues. Sequencing used CD4+ or CD8+ T cells sorted from blood, obtained in a trial of the OX40 agonist ivuxolimab. V and J are TRBV30 and TRBJ1-1, with D possibly being TRBD1 (6 bases). The origin of this receptor is an adult with an advanced solid tumor such as melanoma, head and neck, liver or kidney cancer. Here the CDR3 DNA reads TGTGCCTGTAGGAGGGGGTCGTGGACTGAAGCTTTCTTT. Its translation: CACRRGSWTEAFF. The variable domain in full, completed from reference TRBV30 and TRBJ1-1, reads SQTIHQWPATLVQPVGSPLSLECTVEGTSNPNLYWYRQAAGRGLQLLFYSVGIGQISSEVPQNLSASRPQDRQFILSSKKLLLSDSGFYLCACRRGSWTEAFFGQGTRLTVV.